The sequence of this T cell receptor beta chain was determined in a study of beta chain features in type 1 diabetes. Between the trimmed V and J ends, which lost 2 bases and 6 bases, there was a span of 12 bases. Germline V gives CDR1 SGHRS, CDR2 YFSETQ. CDR3 size: 14 residues. cDNA synthesis used the whole RNA isolate, giving expressed TCRB sequences. Sequenced by immunoSEQ multiplex PCR; TCRdb stores in-frame clones only, minus some. The data show some 150,000 clones, over 8% seen once. The TCR originated in a woman aged 40 to 50 in good health. The sample taken for sequencing was central memory CD4+ T cells from blood. The chain is built from TRBV5-1 and TRBJ2-1, with D hard to call. The DNA of the CDR3 is TGCGCCAGCAGCTTAGGTGACTTACCCAATGAGCAGTTCTTC. The encoded protein is CASSLGDLPNEQFF.